Reported below is one TCR beta chain. These data come from a study of blood T cell repertoires in COVID-19. Germline-derived CDR1 and CDR2 are SGHRS and YFSETQ. The CDR3 consists of 15 residues. Deletions cut 0 bases from V and 9 bases from J, with 16 bases between. Per the study methods: The authors estimated nucleated cell counts from reference gene primer amplification. The data were produced by immunoSEQ multiplex PCR, yet TCRdb's version contains in-frame clones alone and is incomplete. V, J and clone size were drawn from that table, and D and trimming were deduced from the DNA. The sample has about 380,000 clones; roughly 90% are singletons.

This chain connects TRBV5-1 to TRBJ2-1; maybe TRBD1 (7 bases). The origin of this receptor is a man aged 35 to 55 with acute or convalescent COVID-19. Material: peripheral blood. The DNA of the CDR3 is TGCGCCAGCAGCTTGGGGGCAGGGGGGCAGGGTGAGCAGTTCTTC. Translation gives CASSLGAGGQGEQFF.